These 3 T cell receptor beta chains came from one sample sequenced in a study of blood T cell repertoires in COVID-19. Profiling relied on immunoSEQ multiplex PCR, and the TCRdb table lists in-frame clones only, not all of them. Of 200,000 to 250,000 clones listed, roughly 88% were seen once; the top ten hold 18%. The sequencing sample was made of peripheral blood. These receptors all come from a man between 45 and 60 years old with COVID-19, enrolled during active disease.

The chain has TRBV7-8 and TRBJ2-3, with D unresolved. The CDR3 runs to 13 residues. The V gene lost 6 bases and the J gene lost 5 bases, with 12 bases spanning the gap. The germline gives CDR1 SGHVS, CDR2 FQNEAQ. This CDR3 reads CASSPTLGDTQYF. The CDR3 bases are TGTGCCAGCAGTCCGACTCTTGGAGATACGCAGTATTTT.

CDR3 sequence reads: CASTPSGADTQYF. CDR3 nucleotide sequence: TGCGCCAGCACCCCCTCGGGGGCAGATACGCAGTATTTT. The chain joins TRBV10-1 to TRBJ2-3, with D perhaps matching TRBD2 (6 bases). Germline V CDR1 and CDR2: WNHNN, SYGVQD (reference sequence). The CDR3 runs 13 residues. The V and J ends lost 7 bases and 4 bases respectively, with 12 bases between them.

The chain joins TRBV9 to TRBJ1-3; TRBD1 matches 7 bases. Trimming removed 3 bases from V and 0 bases from J; junction bases left unmatched: 3. Per the germline V gene, CDR1 is SGDLS and CDR2 is YYNGEE. The CDR3 extends over 15 amino acids. The CDR3 nucleotides are TGTGCCAGCAGCGGGGACAGTTTCTCTGGAAACACCATATATTTT. This gives the protein CASSGDSFSGNTIYF.